This entry lists 27 T cell receptor beta chains sequenced from one sample in a study of T cell responses to AZD1222 COVID-19 vaccine. TCRdb's copy holds only in-frame clones and misses some; the assay was immunoSEQ multiplex PCR. The sample shows more than 95,000 clones, 70% to 90% of them seen only once. The specimen comprised peripheral blood, sampled on day 0 of AZD1222 vaccination. The source of these receptors is an adult in good health.

This chain links TRBV28 with TRBJ1-1; 7 nucleotides agree with TRBD1. V trimming: 11 bases; J trimming: 0 bases; junction bases outside the gene matches: 9. CDR1 and CDR2 from the germline V gene are MDHEN and SYDVKM. The CDR3 is made up of 14 amino acids. CDR3 nucleotides: TGTGCCGGCCGTAGGGGGCGGATGAACACTGAAGCTTTCTTT. Protein sequence: CAGRRGRMNTEAFF. The whole variable domain, remainder taken from reference TRBV28 and TRBJ1-1, is DVKVTQSSRYLVKRTGEKVFLECVQDMDHENMFWYRQDPGLGLRLIYFSYDVKMKEKGDIPEGYSVSREKKERFSLILESASTNQTSMYLCAGRRGRMNTEAFFGQGTRLTVV.

The V and J genes are TRBV29-1 and TRBJ2-7; D may be TRBD1 (6 bases). The CDR3 runs to 14 residues. Deletions cut 1 base from V and 0 bases from J, with 10 bases between. The germline gives CDR1 SQVTM, CDR2 ANQGSEA. CDR3 sequence: CSVEVQGTSYEQYF. The CDR3 DNA follows: TGCAGCGTTGAAGTTCAGGGGACCTCCTACGAGCAGTACTTC.

The chain employs TRBV21-1 and TRBJ2-7; the table gives TRBD1 as D, unverified against the DNA. TRBV21-1 is reported as a pseudogene. This CDR3 is built from 16 residues. In nucleotides, the CDR3 is TGTGCCAGCAGCAAAGTGGTCCCAGGACAGGGCGACGAGCAGTACTTC. This codes for CASSKVVPGQGDEQYF.

This chain uses TRBV28 with TRBJ2-7; D assignment may be TRBD1 or TRBD2 (6 bases each). Looked up from germline, CDR1 is MDHEN and CDR2 is SYDVKM. The CDR3 totals 15 residues. Trimming left V 3 bases short and J 0 bases short, with 12 bases between. The CDR3 loop reads CASSFSGAGSYEQYF. The CDR3 DNA reads as TGTGCCAGCAGTTTTTCGGGGGCGGGCTCCTACGAGCAGTACTTC.

As to this clone: Germline is not matched at one junction end, which may reflect a read error. J is TRBJ1-4 and V is TRBV5-6, with D possibly matching TRBD1 (6 bases). The CDR3 is made up of 11 amino acids. Germline CDR1 and CDR2: SGHDT and YYEEEE. The CDR3 DNA follows: TGTGCCAGCAGCTTGGGAAACAGGGAGATTTTT. This codes for CASSLGNREIF.

V gene TRBV6-4 combines with J gene TRBJ1-2; 7 bases match TRBD1. Germline V gene lookup returns CDR1 MRHNA and CDR2 SNTAGT. The trim removed 6 bases at V and 7 bases at J, leaving 8 bases unmatched. The CDR3 length is 13 residues. The CDR3 region is CASRTTGNVGYTF. CDR3 DNA sequence: TGTGCCAGCAGAACGACAGGGAACGTTGGCTACACCTTC.

The rearrangement joins TRBV28 to TRBJ1-5; possible D gene TRBD1, 5 bases. V was clipped by 0 bases and J by 2 bases, with 11 bases between them. CDR3 length equals 16 residues. The germline V gene encodes CDR1 MDHEN and CDR2 SYDVKM. The CDR3 here is CASSLWQGWGNQPQHF. In DNA, the CDR3 is TGTGCCAGCAGTTTATGGCAGGGTTGGGGCAATCAGCCCCAGCATTTT.

This chain uses TRBV5-5 with TRBJ1-1; 11 bases line up with TRBD1. The V gene end was trimmed by 5 bases and the J gene end by 4 bases; junction bases not matched to a gene: 10. This CDR3 spans 16 amino acids. The germline CDR1 and CDR2 sequences are SGHKS and YYEKEE (reference sequence). CDR3 nucleotides: TGTGCCAGCAGACGGGGACAGGGGGATGGTATCACTGAAGCTTTCTTT. This codes for CASRRGQGDGITEAFF.

The chain has TRBV3-1 (or the pseudogene TRBV3-2) and TRBJ2-7, with 12 bases that match TRBD2. Germline V CDR1 and CDR2: LGHDT, YNNKEL (reference sequence). V gave up 2 bases and J gave up 0 bases; unmatched junction bases: 14. The CDR3 sequence is 20 residues long. The chain's CDR3 is CASSQMNPGLAGLGSYEQYF. The CDR3 bases are TGTGCCAGCAGCCAAATGAATCCGGGACTAGCGGGCCTTGGCTCCTACGAGCAGTACTTC.

This chain connects TRBV2 to TRBJ2-4; 8 nucleotides agree with TRBD2. V dropped 7 bases and J dropped 3; count of bases not matched to a gene: 8. This CDR3 region has 15 residues. CDR1 is SNHLY, CDR2 FYNNEI, per germline. CDR3 protein: CASKPGTRGKNIQYF. CDR3 in DNA: TGTGCCAGCAAACCCGGGACTAGGGGCAAAAACATTCAGTACTTC.

This clone is a singleton in its sample. The chain carries TRBV7-2 and TRBJ1-1; 7 nucleotides align to TRBD1. The trim removed 2 bases at V and 1 base at J, leaving 13 bases unmatched. The CDR3 totals 18 residues. Germline lookup yields CDR1 SGHTA and CDR2 FQGNSA. The CDR3 reads CASSLPTGAWFGNTEAFF. As DNA, the CDR3 is TGTGCCAGCAGCTTACCTACAGGGGCCTGGTTTGGGAACACTGAAGCTTTCTTT.

This chain connects TRBV11-2 to TRBJ1-2; 11 bases align to TRBD1. The trim removed 5 bases at V and 4 bases at J, leaving 9 bases unmatched. The length of the CDR3 is 16 residues. The germline V gene encodes CDR1 SGHAT and CDR2 FQNNGV. CDR3 bases: TGTGCCAGCAGCCCACTACGGACAGGGGGCACCTATGGCTACACCTTC. Translated, it gives CASSPLRTGGTYGYTF.

V and J are TRBV3-1 (or the pseudogene TRBV3-2) and TRBJ2-7; 10 nucleotides line up with TRBD2. V shed 1 base and J 2 bases; nucleotides not matched to a gene: 5. This CDR3 has 16 amino acids. Germline loops: CDR1 LGHDT, CDR2 YNNKEL (reference sequence). The DNA for the CDR3 is TGTGCCAGCAGCCAAGTTGTAGCGGGGGGACCCTACGAGCAGTACTTC. Its translation: CASSQVVAGGPYEQYF.

J is TRBJ1-4 and V is TRBV30; 7 bases are shared with TRBD1. Germline CDR1 is GTSNPN and CDR2 is SVGIG (reference sequence). There are 13 residues in the CDR3. J gave up 7 bases and V 3 bases, and 5 bases lay outside the gene matches. The CDR3 DNA sequence: TGTGCCTGGAGGCGAGGGACAGCTGAAAAACTGTTTTTT. Its protein is CAWRRGTAEKLFF.

The V gene is TRBV13, the J gene TRBJ1-5; 7 bases line up with TRBD1. CDR1 and CDR2 (germline): PRHDT, FYEKMQ (reference sequence). V lost 0 bases to trimming and J lost 2 bases; unmatched junction nucleotides: 4. CDR3 length equals 16 residues. The CDR3 protein is CASSLGGGRGNQPQHF. The CDR3 region has the DNA TGTGCCAGCAGCTTAGGAGGGGGCCGGGGCAATCAGCCCCAGCATTTT.

The gene calls are TRBV7-9 and TRBJ2-7; 8 bases agree with TRBD2. The CDR3 runs to 16 residues. Germline V gene lookup returns CDR1 SEHNR and CDR2 FQNEAQ (reference sequence). Trimming removed 4 bases from V and 3 bases from J; junction bases left unmatched: 11. The CDR3 DNA follows: TGTGCCAGCAGCTCCCTTCAGCAGCGGGAGATCTACGAGCAGTACTTC. It translates to CASSSLQQREIYEQYF.

The CDR3 protein is CATSVSGSNEKLFF. The CDR3 DNA is TGTGCCACCAGTGTGTCAGGAAGTAATGAAAAACTGTTTTTT. V is TRBV24-1 and J is TRBJ1-4; D is uncertain. CDR1 is KGHDR and CDR2 is SFDVKD in the germline V gene. With 5 bases removed from V and 4 bases from J, the gap between germline ends came to 10 bases. This CDR3 contains 14 residues.

The chain recombines TRBV19 with TRBJ2-7; 10 bases align to TRBD1. This CDR3 comprises 13 residues. Trimming took 2 bases from V and 6 from J; bases not matched to a gene: 1. Germline V lookup: CDR1 LNHDA, CDR2 SQIVND (reference sequence). CDR3 sequence reads: CASSIRDRGEQYF. The DNA of the CDR3 is TGTGCCAGTAGTATACGGGACAGGGGCGAGCAGTACTTC. The whole variable domain, remainder taken from reference TRBV19 and TRBJ2-7, is DGGITQSPKYLFRKEGQNVTLSCEQNLNHDAMYWYRQDPGQGLRLIYYSQIVNDFQKGDIAEGYSVSREKKESFPLTVTSAQKNPTAFYLCASSIRDRGEQYFGPGTRLTVT.

The DNA for the CDR3 is TGTGCCAGCAGTCTACACGACAATGAGCAGTTCTTC. This sequence encodes CASSLHDNEQFF. J is TRBJ2-1 and V is TRBV12-3 or TRBV12-4; D remains ambiguous. The CDR3 spans 12 residues. The ends were cut back, 5 bases at V and 5 bases at J, with 7 bases in the middle.

This chain links TRBV9 with TRBJ2-7; unclear D gene. The CDR3 spans 14 residues. The V end was cut by 3 bases, the J end by 0 bases, with 10 bases between. Germline V lookup: CDR1 SGDLS, CDR2 YYNGEE. The CDR3 spells CASSGTASSYEQYF. In DNA, the CDR3 is TGTGCCAGCAGCGGCACCGCTAGCTCCTACGAGCAGTACTTC.

The J gene is TRBJ2-1, the V gene TRBV28; D is possibly TRBD1 (6 bases). There are 14 residues in the CDR3. Germline CDR1 MDHEN, CDR2 SYDVKM. V was cut by 7 bases and J by 2 bases, with 12 bases left in between. The CDR3 region has the DNA TGTGCCAGCACCTTGGGGACAACCTACAATGAGCAGTTCTTC. This translates into CASTLGTTYNEQFF.

V and J are TRBV27 and TRBJ2-4, with D possibly being TRBD1 (6 bases). Per germline, CDR1 MNHEY and CDR2 SMNVEV (reference sequence). The length of the CDR3 is 16 residues. V gave up 5 bases and J gave up 2 bases, with 16 bases separating them. The CDR3 protein is CASSPAEQGPKNIQYF. For the CDR3, the DNA is TGTGCCAGCAGTCCGGCGGAACAGGGTCCCAAAAACATTCAGTACTTC.

The chain carries TRBV6-2 or TRBV6-3 and TRBJ1-5; 9 nucleotides line up with TRBD1. Trimming at V came to 3 bases and at J to 6 bases, leaving 9 bases not matched to a gene. Looked up from germline, CDR1 is MNHEY and CDR2 is SVGEGT. The CDR3 length is 16 residues. CDR3 protein: CASSYRPSTGGQPQHF. CDR3 sequence (DNA): TGTGCCAGCAGTTATAGACCCTCGACAGGGGGTCAGCCCCAGCATTTT.

The chain links TRBV6-2 or TRBV6-3 to TRBJ2-3, with D unclear. V lost 3 bases and J 4 bases, leaving 8 bases between the germline ends. CDR3 length equals 13 residues. Germline V gene data show CDR1 as MNHEY and CDR2 as SVGEGT. CDR3 DNA sequence: TGTGCCAGCAGTTATCTCCTCCCAGATACGCAGTATTTT. This gives the protein CASSYLLPDTQYF.

V and J are TRBV29-1 and TRBJ2-1; 8 positions match TRBD1. The germline gives CDR1 SQVTM, CDR2 ANQGSEA. V lost 7 bases to trimming and J lost 9 bases; unmatched junction nucleotides: 5. The CDR3 is 11 amino acids. CDR3 protein: CSGGQATEQFF. CDR3 sequence (DNA): TGCAGCGGGGGACAGGCGACTGAGCAGTTCTTC.

V usage is TRBV5-1 and J usage is TRBJ1-1; D is undetermined. Germline-derived CDR1 and CDR2 are SGHRS and YFSETQ. The CDR3 runs to 14 residues. V shed 5 bases and J shed 4 bases, with 15 bases lying between them. CDR3 residues: CASRKNKAFTEAFF. The CDR3 coding sequence is TGCGCCAGCAGAAAAAACAAGGCCTTCACTGAAGCTTTCTTT.

This clone was detected only a few times. The chain carries TRBV14 and TRBJ2-5; 9 bases line up with TRBD1. V trimming: 6 bases; J trimming: 5 bases; junction bases outside the gene matches: 7. The CDR3 extends over 14 amino acids. CDR1 and CDR2 (germline): SGHDN, FVKESK. The CDR3 DNA reads TGTGCCAGCAGGGGGACAGGGAAATTGGAGACCCAGTACTTC. This encodes CASRGTGKLETQYF.